Below, 10 T cell receptor beta chains from the same sample are listed, as sequenced in a study of shared clonotypes between healthy human individuals. TCRdb's table, derived via immunoSEQ multiplex PCR, lists solely in-frame clones and lacks some. Among about 530,000 clones listed, 60% to 80% were seen once. The sample consisted of PBMCs. These receptors all stem from a woman aged 40 to 50 in good health. Some clones in this sample may be carry-over from other donors' samples.

This rearrangement joins TRBV6-1 to TRBJ1-5; possibly TRBD1 for D (6 bases). Germline loops: CDR1 MNHNS, CDR2 SASEGT. Trimming removed 2 bases from V and 4 bases from J, with 15 bases in between. This CDR3 spans 16 amino acids. CDR3 in amino acids: CASSETLRGGNQPQHF. The DNA of the CDR3 is TGTGCCAGCAGTGAAACCCTCAGGGGAGGAAATCAGCCCCAGCATTTT.

This clone has a handful of counts. The chain joins TRBV29-1 to TRBJ2-7, with D perhaps matching TRBD1 or TRBD2 (5 bases each). Trimming took 3 bases from V and 7 from J, leaving 22 bases between them. Looked up from germline, CDR1 is SQVTM and CDR2 is ANQGSEA. CDR3 length: 15 amino acids. This CDR3 is CSVEVAGTRKREQYF. DNA for the CDR3: TGCAGCGTTGAGGTTGCCGGGACCAGAAAACGAGAGCAGTACTTC.

The V gene is TRBV10-1, the J gene TRBJ1-6, with 7 bases lining up with TRBD1. CDR3 size: 14 residues. Trimming cost V 5 bases and J 7 bases; bases outside gene matches: 5. The germline V gene encodes CDR1 WNHNN and CDR2 SYGVQD (reference sequence). The CDR3 sequence: CASSPGTENSPLHF. The CDR3, as DNA: TGCGCCAGCAGTCCCGGGACAGAGAATTCACCCCTCCACTTT.

This clone was counted once. V gene TRBV6-1 combines with J gene TRBJ2-2; 7 bases are shared with TRBD2. The ends lost 11 bases at V and 5 bases at J; junction bases unmatched: 8. CDR1 is MNHNS, CDR2 SASEGT, per germline. The CDR3 is 13 residues long. The CDR3 loop reads CACRPSGTGELFF. The CDR3, as DNA: TGTGCCTGCCGCCCTAGCGGTACCGGGGAGCTGTTTTTT.

A word on this clone: A read error is likely here: a far larger clone is one base away. Other DNA sequences in the same sample also yield this CDR3. V and J are TRBV6-5 and TRBJ2-7; possibly TRBD1 for D (6 bases). Germline V gene data show CDR1 as MNHEY and CDR2 as SVGAGI. CDR3 length: 12 residues. CDR3 sequence (DNA): TGTGCCAGCAGGAGGACAGATTACGAACAGTACTTC. Amino acids: CASRRTDYEQYF.

A note on this clone: It may be a read error: a sequence one base away is much more abundant. Additional DNA sequences in this sample encode the identical CDR3. The genes are TRBV25-1 and TRBJ1-2, with D possibly TRBD1 on 6 matching bases. The CDR3 totals 14 residues. Per the germline V gene, CDR1 is MGHDK and CDR2 is SYGVNS. CDR3: CASSPDRPWDGYTF. For the CDR3, the DNA is TGTGCCAGCAGCCCCGACAGGCCTTGGGATGGCTACACCTTT.

The V call is TRBV7-6, the J call TRBJ2-3; no clear D gene. V gave up 5 bases and J gave up 2 bases, with 11 bases separating them. Germline V gives CDR1 SGHVS, CDR2 FNYEAQ. This CDR3 region has 14 residues. CDR3 protein: CASSPQVSTDTQYF. The DNA for the CDR3 is TGTGCCAGCAGCCCTCAAGTTTCCACAGATACGCAGTATTTT.

Written as DNA, the CDR3 is TGCAGTGGGGGTGTAGGGGACATTCAGTACTTC. Translating it yields CSGGVGDIQYF. The chain couples TRBV20-1 to TRBJ2-4; maybe TRBD1 (5 bases). The CDR3 sequence is 11 residues long. Germline V CDR1 and CDR2: DFQATT, SNEGSKA (reference sequence). Trimming removed 7 bases from V and 8 bases from J, with 12 bases in between.

The chain uses TRBV6-1 and TRBJ1-2; maybe TRBD1 (6 bases). This CDR3 has 15 residues. The ends were cut back, 3 bases at V and 0 bases at J, with 11 bases in the middle. CDR1 is MNHNS, CDR2 SASEGT, per germline. In nucleotides, the CDR3 is TGTGCCAGCAGTGACAGGGGCACTTCTAACTATGGCTACACCTTC. Its translation: CASSDRGTSNYGYTF.

The CDR3 DNA reads TGTGCCAGCAGTGAAAGGACGACAGGGTTGGGCGAGCAGTACTTC. The encoded protein is CASSERTTGLGEQYF. This chain links TRBV2 with TRBJ2-7, with 7 bases matching TRBD1. Germline loops: CDR1 SNHLY, CDR2 FYNNEI. The CDR3 has 15 residues. V dropped 2 bases and J dropped 6; count of bases not matched to a gene: 10.